Below, 12 T cell receptor beta chains from the same sample are listed, as sequenced in a study of blood T cell repertoires in COVID-19. Measured with immunoSEQ multiplex PCR; TCRdb has only the in-frame clones, and not every one. The data hold 200,000 to 250,000 clones, with about 80% observed a single time. Sequencing used PBMCs or T cells enriched from blood (not recorded which). The receptors stem from a woman aged 50 to 60 who had been exposed to COVID-19.

The J gene is TRBJ1-2, the V gene TRBV9; 7 bases align to TRBD1. This CDR3 spans 15 amino acids. V gave up 0 bases and J gave up 8 bases; unmatched junction bases: 10. Looked up from germline, CDR1 is SGDLS and CDR2 is YYNGEE. The CDR3 region is CASSVGFGTASGYTF. CDR3 DNA: TGTGCCAGCAGCGTAGGGTTCGGGACAGCGAGCGGCTACACCTTC.

V is TRBV6-5 and J is TRBJ2-2; TRBD1 agrees at 8 bases. The CDR3 is 15 residues long. V was pared by 4 bases and J by 13 bases, with 14 bases of the junction left unmatched. Germline V gene lookup returns CDR1 MNHEY and CDR2 SVGAGI. CDR3 coding DNA: TGTGCCAGCAGTTCAAGGACAGGGTACAATTTCTGGCTGTTTTTT. Its translation: CASSSRTGYNFWLFF.

J is TRBJ1-3 and V is TRBV5-1; D not resolved. Trimming stripped 3 bases from V and 3 bases from J, with 10 bases between. CDR1 and CDR2 (germline): SGHRS, YFSETQ. This CDR3 spans 14 amino acids. This CDR3 is CASSSSSGGNTIYF. In DNA form, the CDR3 reads TGCGCCAGCAGCTCGAGCTCAGGTGGAAACACCATATATTTT.

The CDR3, as DNA: TGTGCCAGTAGTATCCGACAGGGAGGCGCAGATACGCAGTATTTT. It codes for CASSIRQGGADTQYF. The chain carries TRBV19 and TRBJ2-3; D might be TRBD1 (7 bases). CDR1 and CDR2 from the germline V gene are LNHDA and SQIVND (reference sequence). The CDR3 covers 15 residues. With 3 bases removed from V and 4 bases from J, the gap between germline ends came to 14 bases. The variable domain in full, completed from reference TRBV19 and TRBJ2-3, reads DGGITQSPKYLFRKEGQNVTLSCEQNLNHDAMYWYRQDPGQGLRLIYYSQIVNDFQKGDIAEGYSVSREKKESFPLTVTSAQKNPTAFYLCASSIRQGGADTQYFGPGTRLTVL.

This chain links TRBV19 with TRBJ2-7, with TRBD2 identical over 10 bases. This CDR3 region has 14 residues. V lost 6 bases, J lost 6 bases, and 8 bases stayed unmatched. Germline V lookup: CDR1 LNHDA, CDR2 SQIVND (reference sequence). The CDR3 bases are TGTGCCAGTAGCAATCCCGGGACTAGCGTCGAGCAGTACTTC. Protein sequence: CASSNPGTSVEQYF.

This chain joins TRBV28 and TRBJ1-3; possibly TRBD1 for D (5 bases). Germline V lookup: CDR1 MDHEN, CDR2 SYDVKM. The CDR3 has 15 amino acids. Trimming pared 6 bases from V and 0 bases from J, leaving 12 bases between. In nucleotides, the CDR3 is TGTGCCAGCAGCCACCTTCAGGGCTCTGGAAACACCATATATTTT. Its translation is CASSHLQGSGNTIYF.

The V and J genes are TRBV7-8 and TRBJ2-3; TRBD2 aligns across 12 bases. Germline values: CDR1 SGHVS, CDR2 FQNEAQ. The V and J ends lost 5 bases and 6 bases, in that order; junction bases with no gene match: 12. The CDR3 is 17 residues long. Here the CDR3 reads CASSLRLAGARGDTQYF. CDR3 nucleotides: TGTGCCAGCAGCCTAAGACTAGCGGGGGCCCGAGGGGATACGCAGTATTTT.

The rearrangement links TRBV4-3 to TRBJ2-2, with 9 bases identical to TRBD1. V gave up 0 bases and J gave up 6 bases; unmatched junction bases: 5. Germline V gene lookup returns CDR1 LGHNA and CDR2 YSLEER. This CDR3 is 16 amino acids long. DNA for the CDR3: TGCGCCAGCAGCCAAGATAGGGGGACAGGGCCCGGGGAGCTGTTTTTT. Amino acids: CASSQDRGTGPGELFF.

This chain uses TRBV7-2 with TRBJ2-3; a possible D gene is TRBD1 (6 bases). Germline V gene lookup returns CDR1 SGHTA and CDR2 FQGNSA. The CDR3 contains 15 residues. V shed 6 bases and J shed 0 bases, with 13 bases lying between them. The CDR3 reads CASRKQGPSTDTQYF. Written as DNA, the CDR3 is TGTGCCAGCAGGAAACAGGGTCCTAGCACAGATACGCAGTATTTT.

V gene TRBV19 combines with J gene TRBJ1-2, with D unresolved. The germline V gene encodes CDR1 LNHDA and CDR2 SQIVND (reference sequence). Trimming pared 0 bases from V and 8 bases from J, leaving 7 bases between. This CDR3 contains 12 residues. Here the CDR3 reads CASSIDQMGYTF. The CDR3 region has the DNA TGTGCCAGTAGTATAGATCAGATGGGCTACACCTTC.

The chain is built from TRBV9 and TRBJ2-5; TRBD1 agrees at 7 bases. J gave up 4 bases and V 3 bases, and 9 bases lay outside the gene matches. In germline, CDR1 is SGDLS, CDR2 YYNGEE. The CDR3 runs 15 residues. Here the CDR3 DNA reads TGTGCCAGCAGCGCAGGGACAGAAGTCGGAGAGACCCAGTACTTC. This sequence encodes CASSAGTEVGETQYF.

This clone was observed a single time. This rearrangement joins TRBV6-4 to TRBJ2-3; perhaps TRBD1 as D (5 bases). CDR1 and CDR2 (germline): MRHNA, SNTAGT. V was trimmed by 5 bases and J by 3 bases, leaving 12 bases between them. The CDR3 has 14 amino acids. Here the CDR3 reads CASSQGTLTDTQYF. In DNA form, the CDR3 reads TGTGCCAGCAGTCAGGGCACCTTAACAGATACGCAGTATTTT.